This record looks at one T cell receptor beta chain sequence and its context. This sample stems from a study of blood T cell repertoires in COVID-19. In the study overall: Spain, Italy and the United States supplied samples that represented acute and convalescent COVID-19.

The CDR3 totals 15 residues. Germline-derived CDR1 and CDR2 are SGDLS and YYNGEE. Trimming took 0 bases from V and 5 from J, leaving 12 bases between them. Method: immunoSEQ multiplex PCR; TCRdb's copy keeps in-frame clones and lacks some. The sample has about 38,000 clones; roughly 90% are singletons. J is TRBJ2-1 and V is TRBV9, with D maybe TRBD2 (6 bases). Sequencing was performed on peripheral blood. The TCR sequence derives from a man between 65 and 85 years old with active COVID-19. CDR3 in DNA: TGTGCCAGCAGCGTAGCGGGAGCGATCCACAATGAGCAGTTCTTC. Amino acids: CASSVAGAIHNEQFF.